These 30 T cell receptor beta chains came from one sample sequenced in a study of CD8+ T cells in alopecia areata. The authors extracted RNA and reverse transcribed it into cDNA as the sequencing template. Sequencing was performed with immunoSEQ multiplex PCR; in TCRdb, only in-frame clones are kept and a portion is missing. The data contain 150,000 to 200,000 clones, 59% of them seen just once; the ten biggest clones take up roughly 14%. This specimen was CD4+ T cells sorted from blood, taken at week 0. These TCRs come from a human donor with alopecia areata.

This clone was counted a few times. CDR3 region: CASTSGGRNQETQYF. CDR3 coding DNA: TGCGCCAGCACGTCGGGAGGGCGAAACCAAGAGACCCAGTACTTC. This rearrangement joins TRBV5-1 to TRBJ2-5, with TRBD2 identical over 8 bases. V was clipped by 6 bases and J by 0 bases; unmatched bases: 7. The germline V gene has CDR1 SGHRS and CDR2 YFSETQ. The CDR3 runs to 15 residues. Full variable domain (remainder filled in from reference TRBV5-1 and TRBJ2-5): KAGVTQTPRYLIKTRGQQVTLSCSPISGHRSVSWYQQTPGQGLQFLFEYFSETQRNKGNFPGRFSGRQFSNSRSEMNVSTLELGDSALYLCASTSGGRNQETQYFGPGTRLLVL.

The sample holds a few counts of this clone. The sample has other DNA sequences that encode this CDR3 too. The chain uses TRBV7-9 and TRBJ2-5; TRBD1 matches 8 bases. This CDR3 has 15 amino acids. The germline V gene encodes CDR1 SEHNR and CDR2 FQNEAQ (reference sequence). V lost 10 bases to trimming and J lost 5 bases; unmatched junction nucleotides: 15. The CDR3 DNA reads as TGTGCCACCTCCGGCCAGGGGGCCCGTGGGGAGACCCAGTACTTC. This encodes CATSGQGARGETQYF.

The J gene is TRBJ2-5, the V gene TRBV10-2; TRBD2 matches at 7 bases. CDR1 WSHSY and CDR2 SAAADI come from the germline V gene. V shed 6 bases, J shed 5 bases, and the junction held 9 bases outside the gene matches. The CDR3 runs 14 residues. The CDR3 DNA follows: TGCGCCAGCAGCTCGACTAGCATTATGGAGACCCAGTACTTC. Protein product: CASSSTSIMETQYF.

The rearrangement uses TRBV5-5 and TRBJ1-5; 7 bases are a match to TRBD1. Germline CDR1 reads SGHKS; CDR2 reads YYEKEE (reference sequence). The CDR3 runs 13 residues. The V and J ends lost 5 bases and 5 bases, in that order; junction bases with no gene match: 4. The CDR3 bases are TGTGCCAGCAGTCGGCAGGGGGATCAGCCCCAGCATTTT. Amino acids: CASSRQGDQPQHF.

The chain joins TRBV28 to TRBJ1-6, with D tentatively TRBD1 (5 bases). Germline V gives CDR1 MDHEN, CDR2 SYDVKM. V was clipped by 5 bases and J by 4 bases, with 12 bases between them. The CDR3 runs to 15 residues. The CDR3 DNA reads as TGTGCCAGCAGTCCGCGGGACGGTTATAATTCACCCCTCCACTTT. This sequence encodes CASSPRDGYNSPLHF.

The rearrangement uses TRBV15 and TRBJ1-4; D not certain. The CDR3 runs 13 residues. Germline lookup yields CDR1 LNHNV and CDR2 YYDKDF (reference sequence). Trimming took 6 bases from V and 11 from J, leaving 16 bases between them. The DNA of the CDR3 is TGTGCCACCAGGAACGGACGAATGGGGAAACTGTTTTTT. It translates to CATRNGRMGKLFF.

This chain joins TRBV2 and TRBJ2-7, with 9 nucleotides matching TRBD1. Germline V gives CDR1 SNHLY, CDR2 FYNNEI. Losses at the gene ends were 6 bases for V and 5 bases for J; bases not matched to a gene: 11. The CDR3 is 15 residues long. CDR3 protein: CASRAFNRGQDEQYF. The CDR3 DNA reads TGTGCCAGCAGAGCCTTTAACAGGGGGCAGGACGAGCAGTACTTC.

CDR3 residues: CASSRPGQGAAGANVLTF. The CDR3 region has the DNA TGCGCCAGCAGCCGTCCGGGACAGGGGGCGGCCGGGGCCAACGTCCTGACTTTC. The chain is built from TRBV5-1 and TRBJ2-6, with 12 bases matching TRBD1. The V gene's germline CDR1 is SGHRS and CDR2 YFSETQ. The CDR3 spans 18 residues. V was clipped by 4 bases and J by 4 bases; unmatched bases: 9.

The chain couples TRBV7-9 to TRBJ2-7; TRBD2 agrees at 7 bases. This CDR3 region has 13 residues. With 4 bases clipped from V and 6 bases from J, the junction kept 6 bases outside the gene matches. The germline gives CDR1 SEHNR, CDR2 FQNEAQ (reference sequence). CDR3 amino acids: CASSWELALEQYF. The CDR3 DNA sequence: TGTGCCAGCAGCTGGGAACTAGCGCTCGAGCAGTACTTC.

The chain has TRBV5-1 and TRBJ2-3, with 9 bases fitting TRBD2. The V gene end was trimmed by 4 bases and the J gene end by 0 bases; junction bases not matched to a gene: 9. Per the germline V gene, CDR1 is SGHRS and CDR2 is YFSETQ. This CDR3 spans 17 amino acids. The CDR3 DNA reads TGCGCCAGCAGCCTCCCAGCGGGGGGCCTTAGCACAGATACGCAGTATTTT. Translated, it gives CASSLPAGGLSTDTQYF.

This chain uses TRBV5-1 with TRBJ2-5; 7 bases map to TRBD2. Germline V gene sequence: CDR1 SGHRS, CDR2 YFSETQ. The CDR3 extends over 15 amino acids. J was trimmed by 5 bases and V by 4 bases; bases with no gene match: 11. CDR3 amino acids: CASSLTSPGGETQYF. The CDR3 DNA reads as TGCGCCAGCAGCCTGACTAGCCCAGGAGGTGAGACCCAGTACTTC.

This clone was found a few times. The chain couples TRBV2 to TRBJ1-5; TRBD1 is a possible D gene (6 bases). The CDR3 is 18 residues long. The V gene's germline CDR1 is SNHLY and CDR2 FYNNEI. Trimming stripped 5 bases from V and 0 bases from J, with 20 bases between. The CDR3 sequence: CASSPYRVSGYSNQPQHF. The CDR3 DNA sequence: TGTGCCAGCAGTCCTTACAGGGTTTCGGGCTATAGCAATCAGCCCCAGCATTTT.

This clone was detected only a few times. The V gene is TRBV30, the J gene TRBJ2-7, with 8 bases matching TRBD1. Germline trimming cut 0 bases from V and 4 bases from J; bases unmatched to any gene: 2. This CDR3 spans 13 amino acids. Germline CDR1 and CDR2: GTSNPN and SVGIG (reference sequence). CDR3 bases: TGTGCCTGGAGTGTGCAGGGGGCATACGAGCAGTACTTC. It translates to CAWSVQGAYEQYF.

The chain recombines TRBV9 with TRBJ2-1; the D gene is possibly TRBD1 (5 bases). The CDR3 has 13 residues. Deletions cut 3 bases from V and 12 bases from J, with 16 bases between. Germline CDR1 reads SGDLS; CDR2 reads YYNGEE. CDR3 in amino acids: CASSAESTVRQFF. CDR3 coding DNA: TGTGCCAGCAGCGCCGAATCGACAGTGCGGCAGTTCTTC.

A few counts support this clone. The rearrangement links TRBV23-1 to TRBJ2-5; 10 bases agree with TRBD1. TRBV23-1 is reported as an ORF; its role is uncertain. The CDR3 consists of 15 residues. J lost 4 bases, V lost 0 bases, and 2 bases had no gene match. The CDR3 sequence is CASSQSGTGAETQYF. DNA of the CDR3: TGCGCCAGCAGTCAATCCGGGACAGGGGCAGAGACCCAGTACTTC.

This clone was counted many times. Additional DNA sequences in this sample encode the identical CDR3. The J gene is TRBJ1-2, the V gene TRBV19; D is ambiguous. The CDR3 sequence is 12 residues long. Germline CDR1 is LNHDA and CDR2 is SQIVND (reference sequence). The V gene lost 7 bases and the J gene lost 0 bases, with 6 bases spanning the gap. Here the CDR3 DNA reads TGTGCCAGTAACTTAGCTAACTATGGCTACACCTTC. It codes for CASNLANYGYTF.

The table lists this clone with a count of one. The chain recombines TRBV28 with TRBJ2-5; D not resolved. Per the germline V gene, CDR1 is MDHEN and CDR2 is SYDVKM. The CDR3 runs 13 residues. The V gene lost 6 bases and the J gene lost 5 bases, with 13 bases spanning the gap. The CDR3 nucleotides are TGTGCCAGCAGCAAGGACCGTTGGGAGACCCAGTACTTC. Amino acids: CASSKDRWETQYF.

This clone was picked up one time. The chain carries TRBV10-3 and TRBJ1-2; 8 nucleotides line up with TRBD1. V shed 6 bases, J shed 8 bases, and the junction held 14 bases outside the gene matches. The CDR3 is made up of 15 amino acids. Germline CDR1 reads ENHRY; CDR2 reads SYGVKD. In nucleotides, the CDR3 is TGTGCCATCAGCGAGACTCCGACAGGGGTACAGGGCTACACCTTC. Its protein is CAISETPTGVQGYTF.

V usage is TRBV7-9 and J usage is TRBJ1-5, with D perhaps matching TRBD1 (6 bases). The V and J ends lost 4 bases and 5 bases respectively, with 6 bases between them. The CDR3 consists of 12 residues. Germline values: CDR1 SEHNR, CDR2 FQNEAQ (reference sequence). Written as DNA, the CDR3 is TGTGCCAGCAGCTACAGGGATCAGCCCCAGCATTTT. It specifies CASSYRDQPQHF.

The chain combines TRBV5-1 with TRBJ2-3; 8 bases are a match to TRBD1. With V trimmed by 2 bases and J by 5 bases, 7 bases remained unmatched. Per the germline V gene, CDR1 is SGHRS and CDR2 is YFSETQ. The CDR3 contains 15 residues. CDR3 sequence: CASSFGTGPVDTQYF. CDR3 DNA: TGCGCCAGCAGCTTCGGGACAGGACCTGTAGATACGCAGTATTTT. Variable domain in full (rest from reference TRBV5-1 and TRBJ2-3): KAGVTQTPRYLIKTRGQQVTLSCSPISGHRSVSWYQQTPGQGLQFLFEYFSETQRNKGNFPGRFSGRQFSNSRSEMNVSTLELGDSALYLCASSFGTGPVDTQYFGPGTRLTVL.

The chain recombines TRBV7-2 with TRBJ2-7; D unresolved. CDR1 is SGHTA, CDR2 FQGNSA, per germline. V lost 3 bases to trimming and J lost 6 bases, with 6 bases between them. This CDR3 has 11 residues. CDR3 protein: CASSFPGEQYF. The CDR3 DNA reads TGTGCCAGCAGCTTTCCTGGCGAGCAGTACTTC.

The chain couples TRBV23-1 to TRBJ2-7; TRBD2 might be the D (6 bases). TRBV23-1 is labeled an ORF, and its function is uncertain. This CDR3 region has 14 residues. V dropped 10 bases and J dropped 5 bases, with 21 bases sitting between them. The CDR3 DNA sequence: TGCGCCACACTAGCTGGTCCCGGACGCGACGAGCAGTACTTC. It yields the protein CATLAGPGRDEQYF.

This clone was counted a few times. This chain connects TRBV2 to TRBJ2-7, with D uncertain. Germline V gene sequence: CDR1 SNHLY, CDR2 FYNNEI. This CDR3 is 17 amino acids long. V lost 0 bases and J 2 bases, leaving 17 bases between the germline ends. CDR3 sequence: CASSEALSAAIPYEQYF. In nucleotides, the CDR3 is TGTGCCAGCAGTGAAGCGCTCTCGGCAGCGATCCCCTACGAGCAGTACTTC.

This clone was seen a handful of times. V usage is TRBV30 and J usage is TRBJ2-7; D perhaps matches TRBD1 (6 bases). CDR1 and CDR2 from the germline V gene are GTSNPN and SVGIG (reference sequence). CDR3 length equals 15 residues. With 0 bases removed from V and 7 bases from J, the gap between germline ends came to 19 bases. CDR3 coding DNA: TGTGCCTGGAGTGTAGGTGTGGCAGGGGTTTCGGAGCAGTACTTC. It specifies CAWSVGVAGVSEQYF.

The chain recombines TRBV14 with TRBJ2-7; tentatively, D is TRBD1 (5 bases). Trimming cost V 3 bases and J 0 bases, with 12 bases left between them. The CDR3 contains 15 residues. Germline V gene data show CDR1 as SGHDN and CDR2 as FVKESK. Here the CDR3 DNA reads TGTGCCAGCAGCCACCTCACAGGAAACTCCTACGAGCAGTACTTC. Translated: CASSHLTGNSYEQYF. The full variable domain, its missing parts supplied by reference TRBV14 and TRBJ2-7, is EAGVTQFPSHSVIEKGQTVTLRCDPISGHDNLYWYRRVMGKEIKFLLHFVKESKQDESGMPNNRFLAERTGGTYSTLKVQPAELEDSGVYFCASSHLTGNSYEQYFGPGTRLTVT.

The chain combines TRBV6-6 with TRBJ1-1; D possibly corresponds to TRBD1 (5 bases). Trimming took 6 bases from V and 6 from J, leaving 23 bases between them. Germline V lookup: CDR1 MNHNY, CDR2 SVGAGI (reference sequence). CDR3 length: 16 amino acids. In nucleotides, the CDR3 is TGTGCCAGCAGAACGAGAGGACAAGCAGCAAGGCCTGAAGCTTTCTTT. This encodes CASRTRGQAARPEAFF.

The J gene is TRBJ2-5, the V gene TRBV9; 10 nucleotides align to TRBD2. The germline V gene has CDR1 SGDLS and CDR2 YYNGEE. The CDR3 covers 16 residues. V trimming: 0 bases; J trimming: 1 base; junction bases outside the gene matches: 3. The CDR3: CASSVGASGGQETQYF. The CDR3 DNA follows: TGTGCCAGCAGCGTAGGGGCTAGCGGGGGCCAAGAGACCCAGTACTTC.

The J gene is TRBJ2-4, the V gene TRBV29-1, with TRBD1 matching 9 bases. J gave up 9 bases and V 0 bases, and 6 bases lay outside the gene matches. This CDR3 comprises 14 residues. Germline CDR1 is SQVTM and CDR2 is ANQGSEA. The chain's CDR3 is CSVEEQGAGGIQYF. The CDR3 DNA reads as TGCAGCGTTGAAGAACAGGGGGCCGGGGGCATTCAGTACTTC.

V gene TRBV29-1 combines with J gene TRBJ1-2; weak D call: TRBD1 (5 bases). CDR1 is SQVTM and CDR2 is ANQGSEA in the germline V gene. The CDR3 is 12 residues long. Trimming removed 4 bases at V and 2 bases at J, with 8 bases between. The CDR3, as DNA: TGCAGCGTTGTCGGGGGGAACTATGGCTACACCTTC. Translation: CSVVGGNYGYTF.

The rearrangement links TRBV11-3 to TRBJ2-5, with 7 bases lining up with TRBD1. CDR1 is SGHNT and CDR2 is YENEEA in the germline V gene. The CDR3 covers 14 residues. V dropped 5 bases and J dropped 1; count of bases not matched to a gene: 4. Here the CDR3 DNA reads TGTGCCAGCAGCCCAGGGACAGTCCAAGAGACCCAGTACTTC. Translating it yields CASSPGTVQETQYF.